The sequence of this T cell receptor (beta chain) was determined in a study of T-cell reconstitution after alpha-beta-depleted transplantation in children. Study observations and caveats: Roughly two months post-transplant, alpha-beta T cells reportedly originated from several hundred graft clones that had expanded. The study traced high day-60 TCRbeta diversity in some patients to surviving recipient T cells and thymic progenitors. Counts and diversity of T cells one year after transplant came mostly from newly produced T cells.

This clonotype showed up just a few times. The antigen remains unidentified. The V gene end was trimmed by 5 bases and the J gene end by 0 bases; junction bases not matched to a gene: 7. The CDR3 has 18 residues. The germline CDR1 and CDR2 sequences are MGHRA and YSYEKL. Unique molecular identifiers featured in how the TCRbeta library was prepared. Using its own MiXCR run on the PCR reads, TCRdb lists one record per CDR3 protein. The data hold 250,000 to 300,000 distinct CDR3 sequences, with 6.5% to 9% observed a single time. The chain links TRBV4-1 to TRBJ2-3, with 14 bases identical to TRBD2. The source was peripheral blood, collected 360 days after TCRalphabeta/CD19-depleted stem cell transplant. The origin of this receptor is a female patient aged 2-10 years who had a stem cell transplant for Fanconi anemia, so the T cells may come from the graft donor. CDR3 nucleotide sequence: TGCGCCAGCAGCTTACGACTAGCGGGGGGGTCTAGCACAGATACGCAGTATTTT. It yields the protein CASSLRLAGGSSTDTQYF.